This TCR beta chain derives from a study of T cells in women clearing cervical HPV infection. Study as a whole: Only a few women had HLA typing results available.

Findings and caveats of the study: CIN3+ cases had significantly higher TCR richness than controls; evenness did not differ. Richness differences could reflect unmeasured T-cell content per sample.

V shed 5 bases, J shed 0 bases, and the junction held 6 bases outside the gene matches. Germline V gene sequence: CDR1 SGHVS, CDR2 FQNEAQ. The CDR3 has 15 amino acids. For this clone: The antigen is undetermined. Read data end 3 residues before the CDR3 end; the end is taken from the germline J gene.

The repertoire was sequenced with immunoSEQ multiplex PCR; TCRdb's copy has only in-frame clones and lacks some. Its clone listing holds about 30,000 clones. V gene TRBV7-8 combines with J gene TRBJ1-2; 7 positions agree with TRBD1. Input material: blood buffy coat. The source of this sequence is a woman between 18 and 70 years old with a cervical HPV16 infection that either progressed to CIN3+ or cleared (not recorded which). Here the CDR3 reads CASSVGDRPNYGYTF. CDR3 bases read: TGTGCCAGCAGCGTGGGGGACAGACCTAACTATGGC.